This T cell receptor (beta chain) was found in a study of CD8 T cells in Susac syndrome. Sequencing of TCR beta was undertaken in CD8+ and CD4+ T cells derived from blood. CD8+ and CD4+ T cells were negatively isolated; TEMRA cells were FACS-enriched. This clonotype was observed once. Its antigen is undetermined. Random hexamers served to reverse transcribe roughly 0.5 to 1 ug RNA. The immunoSEQ assay covered 54 Vbeta and 13 Jbeta segments for CDR3. TCRdb analysed the immunoSEQ multiplex PCR reads with MiXCR anew, one entry per CDR3 protein. The table includes about 49,000 distinct CDR3 sequences, 90% to 95% detected once. Findings and limits, study-wide: The authors acknowledged that their TCR sequencing and HLA analysis involved a relatively small number of individuals.

The sequence came from a human donor in good health. Sequencing input: CD8+ T cells from PBMCs.

CDR3 sequence: CSAGSFGSSYEQYF. CDR3 DNA: TGCAGTGCTGGGAGTTTTGGGAGCTCCTACGAGCAGTACTTC. The chain joins TRBV20-1 to TRBJ2-7; D may be TRBD2 (5 bases). V dropped 5 bases and J dropped 0 bases, with 14 bases sitting between them. Germline assignment: CDR1 DFQATT and CDR2 SNEGSKA (reference sequence). This CDR3 contains 14 residues.